This T cell receptor beta chain comes out of a study of T cell repertoires in ileal Crohn's disease. The overall study: About half received postoperative treatment, about a dozen with thiopurines and some 19 anti-TNF.

Remarks on this clone: Its antigen is as yet unknown.

The assay was immunoSEQ multiplex PCR, and TCRdb's table has in-frame clones only and misses some. Altogether some 7,000 clones are present, approximately 80% being singletons, with the ten largest covering less than 5%. Study-level findings and limits: Active smokers at surgery had more clonal expansions than non-smokers. Endoscopic recurrence occurred in every patient whose clonality exceeded 26.8%.

This TCR was sampled from an adult with Crohn's disease. Sequencing was carried out using ileal tissue.

Here the CDR3 reads CASSREDQPQHF. CDR3 coding DNA: TGTGCCAGCTCACGGGAGGATCAGCCCCAGCATTTT. The V call is TRBV18, the J call TRBJ1-5; D is ambiguous. V gave up 4 bases and J gave up 5 bases, with 6 bases separating them. This CDR3 has 12 amino acids. Germline CDR1 reads KGHSH; CDR2 reads LQKENI.